The clone carrying this T cell receptor beta chain was seen ten or more times. The antigen is unknown. Every donor provided roughly 9.1 milliliters of peripheral blood. These data belong to a study of blood T cells in healthy people across ages. Whole-study findings and limits: TCR beta diversity per million T cells fell roughly linearly with age.

Combining a sample-barcoded 5' primer with a J-beta primer mix, a second PCR ran for 7 to 11 cycles. A template-switch adaptor with 12 random nucleotides tagged each cDNA molecule. TCRdb ran MiXCR on the 5' RACE reads and lists one entry per CDR3 protein. This table holds about 770,000 distinct CDR3 sequences, roughly 44% found once. V was shortened by 3 bases and J by 5 bases, with 2 bases between the two germline ends. Germline V gene sequence: CDR1 DFQATT, CDR2 SNEGSKA (reference sequence). The CDR3 has 10 residues. This chain connects TRBV20-1 to TRBJ2-1; D is unresolved. The TCR was taken from a man aged 55 to 70 in good health. The sequenced sample was blood. The CDR3 loop reads CSARDNEQFF. DNA of the CDR3: TGCAGTGCTAGGGACAATGAGCAGTTCTTC.